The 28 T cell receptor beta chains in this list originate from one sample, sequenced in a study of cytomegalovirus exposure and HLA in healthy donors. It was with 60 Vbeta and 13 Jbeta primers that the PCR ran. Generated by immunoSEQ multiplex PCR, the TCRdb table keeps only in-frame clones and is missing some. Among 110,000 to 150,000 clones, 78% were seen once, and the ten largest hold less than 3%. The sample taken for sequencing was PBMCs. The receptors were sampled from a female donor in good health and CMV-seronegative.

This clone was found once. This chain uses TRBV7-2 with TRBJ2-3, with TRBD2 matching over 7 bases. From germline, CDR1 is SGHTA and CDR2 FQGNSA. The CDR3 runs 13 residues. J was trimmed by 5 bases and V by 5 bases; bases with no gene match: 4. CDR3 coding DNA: TGTGCCAGCAGCGGCCAGCGGGGAGATACGCAGTATTTT. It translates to CASSGQRGDTQYF.

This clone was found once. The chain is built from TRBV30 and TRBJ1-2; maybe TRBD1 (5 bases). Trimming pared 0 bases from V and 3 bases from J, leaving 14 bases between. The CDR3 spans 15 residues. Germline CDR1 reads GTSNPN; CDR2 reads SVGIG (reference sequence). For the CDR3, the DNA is TGTGCCTGGAGTGTACTTTTTCAGGGTTACTATGGCTACACCTTC. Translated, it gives CAWSVLFQGYYGYTF.

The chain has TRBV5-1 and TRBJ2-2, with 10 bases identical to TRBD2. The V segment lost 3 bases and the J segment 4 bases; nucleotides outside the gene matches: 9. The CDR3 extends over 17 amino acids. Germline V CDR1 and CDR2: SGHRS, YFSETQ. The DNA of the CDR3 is TGCGCCAGCAGCTCCCTAGCGGGGGATCTGAGCACCGGGGAGCTGTTTTTT. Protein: CASSSLAGDLSTGELFF.

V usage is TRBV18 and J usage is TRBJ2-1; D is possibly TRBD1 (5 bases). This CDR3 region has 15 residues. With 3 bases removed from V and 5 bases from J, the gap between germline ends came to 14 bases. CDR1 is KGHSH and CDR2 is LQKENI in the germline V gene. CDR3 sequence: CASSPTSDTNNEQFF. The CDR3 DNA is TGTGCCAGCTCACCCACTTCGGACACGAACAATGAGCAGTTCTTC.

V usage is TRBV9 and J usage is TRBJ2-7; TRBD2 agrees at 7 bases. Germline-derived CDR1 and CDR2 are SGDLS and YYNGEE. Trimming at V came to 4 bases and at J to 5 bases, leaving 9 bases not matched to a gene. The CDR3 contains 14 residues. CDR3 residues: CASSPWGGGNEQYF. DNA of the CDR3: TGTGCCAGCAGCCCCTGGGGGGGAGGGAACGAGCAGTACTTC.

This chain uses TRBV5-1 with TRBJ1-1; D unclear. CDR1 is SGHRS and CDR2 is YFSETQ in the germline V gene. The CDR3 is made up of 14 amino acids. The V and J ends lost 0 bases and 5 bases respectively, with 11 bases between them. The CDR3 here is CASSLEIGLTEAFF. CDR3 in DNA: TGCGCCAGCAGCTTGGAGATCGGACTTACTGAAGCTTTCTTT.

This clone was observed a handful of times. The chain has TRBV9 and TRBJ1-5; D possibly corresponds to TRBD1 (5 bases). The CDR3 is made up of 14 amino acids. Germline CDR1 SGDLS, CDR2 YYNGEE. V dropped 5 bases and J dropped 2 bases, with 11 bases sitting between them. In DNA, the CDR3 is TGTGCCAGCAGTCTAGGGGTGGGCAATCAGCCCCAGCATTTT. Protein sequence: CASSLGVGNQPQHF.

CDR3 in DNA: TGCGCCAGCAGCATAGCGGGGAGGTCCGGGGAGACCCAGTACTTC. Translation: CASSIAGRSGETQYF. The V gene is TRBV5-1, the J gene TRBJ2-5; TRBD2 matches 8 bases. There are 15 residues in the CDR3. CDR1 and CDR2 (germline): SGHRS, YFSETQ. V gave up 4 bases and J gave up 5 bases; unmatched junction bases: 10.

CDR3 coding DNA: TGTGCCAGTAGTACCATGGGACAGGGTGGGAGAGAGACCCAGTACTTC. Its protein is CASSTMGQGGRETQYF. The V call is TRBV19, the J call TRBJ2-5; TRBD1 matches 9 bases. The CDR3 runs 16 residues. Per the germline V gene, CDR1 is LNHDA and CDR2 is SQIVND (reference sequence). V lost 4 bases to trimming and J lost 4 bases; unmatched junction nucleotides: 10.

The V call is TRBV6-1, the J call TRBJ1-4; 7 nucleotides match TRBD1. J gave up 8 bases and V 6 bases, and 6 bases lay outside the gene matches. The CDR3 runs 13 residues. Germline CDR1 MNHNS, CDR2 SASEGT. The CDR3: CASRETGLEKLFF. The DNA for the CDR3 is TGTGCCAGCAGGGAGACAGGGCTGGAAAAACTGTTTTTT.

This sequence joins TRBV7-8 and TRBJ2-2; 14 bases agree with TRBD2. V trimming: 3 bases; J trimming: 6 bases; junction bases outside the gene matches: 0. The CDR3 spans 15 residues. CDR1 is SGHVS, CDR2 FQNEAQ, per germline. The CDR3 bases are TGTGCCAGCAGCTTGGGACTAGCGGGAGCCGGGGAGCTGTTTTTT. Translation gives CASSLGLAGAGELFF.

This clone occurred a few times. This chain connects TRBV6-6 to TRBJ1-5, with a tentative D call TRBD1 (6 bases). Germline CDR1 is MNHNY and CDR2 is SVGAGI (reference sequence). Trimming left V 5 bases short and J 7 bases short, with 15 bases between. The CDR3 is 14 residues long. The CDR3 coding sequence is TGTGCCAGCAGTAGTCGGGGGGGCTGGCAGCCCCAGCATTTT. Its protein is CASSSRGGWQPQHF.

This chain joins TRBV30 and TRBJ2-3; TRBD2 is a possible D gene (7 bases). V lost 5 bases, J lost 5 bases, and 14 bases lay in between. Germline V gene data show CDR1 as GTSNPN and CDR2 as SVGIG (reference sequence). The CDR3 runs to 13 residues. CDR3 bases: TGTGCCTGGGGGGGAGGGGGGAGAGATACGCAGTATTTT. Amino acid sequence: CAWGGGGRDTQYF.

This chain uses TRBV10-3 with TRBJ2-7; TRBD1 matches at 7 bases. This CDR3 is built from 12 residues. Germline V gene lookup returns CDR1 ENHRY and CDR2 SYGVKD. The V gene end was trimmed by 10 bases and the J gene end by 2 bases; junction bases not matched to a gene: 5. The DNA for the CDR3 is TGTGCCACGTGGGACAGAACCTACGAGCAGTACTTC. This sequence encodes CATWDRTYEQYF.

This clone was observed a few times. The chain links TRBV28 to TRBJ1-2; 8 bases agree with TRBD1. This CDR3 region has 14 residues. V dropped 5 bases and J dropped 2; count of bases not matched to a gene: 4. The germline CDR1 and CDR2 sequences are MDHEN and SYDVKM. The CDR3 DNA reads TGTGCCAGCAGTACTCAGGGGGCCAACTATGGCTACACCTTC. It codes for CASSTQGANYGYTF.

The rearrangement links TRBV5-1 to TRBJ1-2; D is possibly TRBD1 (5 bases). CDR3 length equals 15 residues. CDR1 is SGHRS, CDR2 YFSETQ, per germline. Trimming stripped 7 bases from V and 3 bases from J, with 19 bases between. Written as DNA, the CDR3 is TGCGCCAGCGCACCCACGTCGGGGGACTACTATGGCTACACCTTC. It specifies CASAPTSGDYYGYTF.

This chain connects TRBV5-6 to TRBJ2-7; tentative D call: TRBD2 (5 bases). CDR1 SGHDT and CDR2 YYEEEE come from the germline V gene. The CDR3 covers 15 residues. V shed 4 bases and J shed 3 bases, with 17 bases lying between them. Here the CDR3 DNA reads TGTGCCAGCAGCGGTCGAGGGCGGGTCCGCTACGAGCAGTACTTC. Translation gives CASSGRGRVRYEQYF.

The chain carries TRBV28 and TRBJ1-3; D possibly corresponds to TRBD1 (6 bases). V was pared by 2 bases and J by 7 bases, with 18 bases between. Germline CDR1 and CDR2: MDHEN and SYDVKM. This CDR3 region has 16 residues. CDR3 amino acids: CASSLALGGRGNTIYF. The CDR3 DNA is TGTGCCAGCAGTTTAGCTCTGGGGGGGCGCGGGAACACCATATATTTT.

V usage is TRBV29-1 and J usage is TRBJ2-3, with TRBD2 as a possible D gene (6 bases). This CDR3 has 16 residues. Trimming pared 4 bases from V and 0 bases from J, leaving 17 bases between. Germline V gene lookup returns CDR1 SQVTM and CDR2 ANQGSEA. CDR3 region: CSVVGGWTASTDTQYF. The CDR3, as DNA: TGCAGCGTTGTCGGGGGATGGACTGCTAGCACAGATACGCAGTATTTT.

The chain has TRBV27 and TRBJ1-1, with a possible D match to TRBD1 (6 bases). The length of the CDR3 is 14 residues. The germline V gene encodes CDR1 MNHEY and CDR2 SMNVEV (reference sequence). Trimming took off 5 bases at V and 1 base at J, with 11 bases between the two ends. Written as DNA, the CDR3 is TGTGCCAGCAGTACCCGACAGGCGAACACTGAAGCTTTCTTT. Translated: CASSTRQANTEAFF.

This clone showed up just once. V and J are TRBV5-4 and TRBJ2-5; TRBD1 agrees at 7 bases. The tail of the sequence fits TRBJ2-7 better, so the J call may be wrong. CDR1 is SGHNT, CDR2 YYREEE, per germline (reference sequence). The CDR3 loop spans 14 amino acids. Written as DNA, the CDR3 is TGTGCCAGCAGCCCTGGACAGGTTAGGGACGAGCAGTACTTC. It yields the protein CASSPGQVRDEQYF.

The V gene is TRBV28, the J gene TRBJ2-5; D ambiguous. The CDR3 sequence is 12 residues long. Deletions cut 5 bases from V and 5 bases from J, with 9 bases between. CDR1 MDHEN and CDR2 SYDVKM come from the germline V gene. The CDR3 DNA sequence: TGTGCCAGCAGTCCTCTAGAGGAGACCCAGTACTTC. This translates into CASSPLEETQYF.

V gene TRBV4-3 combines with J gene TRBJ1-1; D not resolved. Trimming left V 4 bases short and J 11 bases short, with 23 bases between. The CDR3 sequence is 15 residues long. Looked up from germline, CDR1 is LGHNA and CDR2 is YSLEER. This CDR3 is CASSLSTGSFGGAFF. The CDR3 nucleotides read TGCGCCAGCAGCCTATCGACGGGATCATTTGGCGGGGCTTTCTTT.

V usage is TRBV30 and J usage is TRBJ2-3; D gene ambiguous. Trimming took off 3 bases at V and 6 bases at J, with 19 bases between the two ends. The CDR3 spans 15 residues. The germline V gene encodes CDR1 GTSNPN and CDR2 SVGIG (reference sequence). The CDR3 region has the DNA TGTGCCTGGAGCCCACCTGCGTCCTTTGGTGATACGCAGTATTTT. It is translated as CAWSPPASFGDTQYF.

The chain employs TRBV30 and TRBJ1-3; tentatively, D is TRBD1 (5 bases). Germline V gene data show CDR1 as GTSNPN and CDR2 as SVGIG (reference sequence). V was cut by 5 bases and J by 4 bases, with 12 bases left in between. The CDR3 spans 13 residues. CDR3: CAWARGTGNTIYF. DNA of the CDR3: TGTGCCTGGGCTCGGGGGACCGGAAACACCATATATTTT.

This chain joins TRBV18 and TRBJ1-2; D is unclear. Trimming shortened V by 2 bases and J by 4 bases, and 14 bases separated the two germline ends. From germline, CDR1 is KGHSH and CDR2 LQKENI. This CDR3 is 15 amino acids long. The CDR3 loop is CASSPVAEPPYGYTF. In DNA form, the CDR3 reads TGTGCCAGCTCACCAGTGGCAGAACCACCCTATGGCTACACCTTC.

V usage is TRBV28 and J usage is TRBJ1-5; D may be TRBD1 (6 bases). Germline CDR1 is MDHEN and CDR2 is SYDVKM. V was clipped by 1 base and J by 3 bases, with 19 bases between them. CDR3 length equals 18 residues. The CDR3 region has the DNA TGTGCCAGCAGTTTATTATCCCTCCGCAGGGGCATCAATCAGCCCCAGCATTTT. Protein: CASSLLSLRRGINQPQHF.

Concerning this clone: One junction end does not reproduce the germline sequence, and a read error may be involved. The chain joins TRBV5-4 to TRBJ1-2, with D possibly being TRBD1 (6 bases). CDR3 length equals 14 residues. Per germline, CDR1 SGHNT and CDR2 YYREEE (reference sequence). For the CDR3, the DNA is TGTGCCAGCAGCTTGGCACAGGGAAGTGGTGGCTACCCCTTC. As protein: CASSLAQGSGGYPF.